This entry features one T cell receptor beta chain sequence. What it binds is unknown. The V gene lost 2 bases and the J gene lost 7 bases, with 5 bases spanning the gap. The CDR3 covers 12 residues. Looked up from germline, CDR1 is MNHEY and CDR2 is SVGEGT. The entry originates in a study of T cell responses to AZD1222 COVID-19 vaccine. Study at large: Timing groups of about 4 and about 12 weeks for second doses were pooled. Study-wide points: Variant regions that are unmutated are reportedly the target of nearly half of spike-specific TCRs. It was only six AZD1222 recipients who were seropositive at baseline.

Sequencing was performed with immunoSEQ multiplex PCR; in TCRdb, only in-frame clones are kept and a portion is missing. The top ten clones hold about 6% of a sample with more than 100,000 clones, 70% to 90% of them seen once. The receptor was isolated from an adult in good health. The sequences come from peripheral blood, collected on day 0 of AZD1222 vaccination. The chain has TRBV6-2 or TRBV6-3 and TRBJ2-2; D ambiguous. This CDR3 reads CASSYRIGELFF. The CDR3 DNA sequence: TGTGCCAGCAGTTACCGGATCGGGGAGCTGTTTTTT.